Listed here are 20 T cell receptor beta chains from one sample, sequenced in a study of CD8+CD57+ T cells in acquired aplastic anemia. Template material for TCR beta VDJ and CDR3 profiling consisted of genomic DNA. TCRdb re-analysed the reads in MiXCR, keeping a single row per CDR3 protein. The repertoire holds approximately 98,000 distinct CDR3 sequences, with under 60% as singletons. Source material: sorted CD4+, CD8+, or CD8+CD57+ T cells (not recorded which) from PBMCs. The receptors come from a human donor in good health, serving as a control.

CDR3 residues: CSAETEGHTEAFF. CDR3 DNA sequence: TGCAGCGCGGAAACGGAGGGGCACACTGAAGCTTTCTTT. The chain uses TRBV29-1 and TRBJ1-1, with D possibly TRBD1 on 5 matching bases. V shed 7 bases and J shed 3 bases, with 15 bases lying between them. CDR1 is SQVTM, CDR2 ANQGSEA, per germline. The length of the CDR3 is 13 residues.

The chain carries TRBV4-3 and TRBJ2-1; weak D call: TRBD1 (6 bases). Germline V gene sequence: CDR1 LGHNA, CDR2 YSLEER. V was pared by 0 bases and J by 6 bases, with 12 bases between. The CDR3 runs 15 residues. The CDR3 coding sequence is TGCGCCAGCAGCCAAGACAGGGGTAGGGGCAATGAGCAGTTCTTC. It is translated as CASSQDRGRGNEQFF.

This clonotype appeared many times. The chain employs TRBV20-1 and TRBJ2-7, with 8 positions matching TRBD2. Germline values: CDR1 DFQATT, CDR2 SNEGSKA (reference sequence). V was pared by 2 bases and J by 3 bases, with 6 bases of the junction left unmatched. The CDR3 sequence is 14 residues long. Here the CDR3 reads CSARISGGGYEQYF. CDR3 DNA sequence: TGCAGTGCTAGAATAAGCGGGGGAGGCTACGAGCAGTACTTC.

CDR3 amino acids: CAIRSSGTGSYEQYF. Here the CDR3 DNA reads TGTGCCATCAGATCTTCCGGGACAGGGTCCTACGAGCAGTACTTC. The chain joins TRBV10-3 to TRBJ2-7; 9 nucleotides match TRBD1. The CDR3 is 15 amino acids. Germline values: CDR1 ENHRY, CDR2 SYGVKD. The junction had 7 bases not matched to a gene; V was cut back by 6 bases and J by 1 base.

This clonotype was recorded many times. The rearrangement links TRBV20-1 to TRBJ1-5; TRBD1 matches at 12 bases. Germline V gives CDR1 DFQATT, CDR2 SNEGSKA (reference sequence). V was clipped by 2 bases and J by 1 base; unmatched bases: 9. There are 18 residues in the CDR3. This CDR3 reads CSARFGTGGEGSNQPQHF. The CDR3 region has the DNA TGCAGTGCTAGATTCGGGACAGGGGGCGAGGGGAGCAATCAGCCCCAGCATTTT.

The chain links TRBV7-6 to TRBJ1-5, with D perhaps TRBD1 (6 bases). Per germline, CDR1 SGHVS and CDR2 FNYEAQ. V shed 4 bases and J shed 0 bases, with 16 bases lying between them. CDR3 length: 17 residues. The CDR3 DNA reads as TGTGCCAGCAGCTCCGGTCGAGGACAGTATAGCAATCAGCCCCAGCATTTT. Amino acids: CASSSGRGQYSNQPQHF.

V usage is TRBV20-1 and J usage is TRBJ1-2, with D possibly being TRBD1 (5 bases). V gave up 3 bases and J gave up 4 bases, with 15 bases separating them. The length of the CDR3 is 14 residues. Germline V CDR1 and CDR2: DFQATT, SNEGSKA (reference sequence). The CDR3 DNA reads as TGCAGTGCTAGGTCTGCGGGGGAAAGCTATGGCTACACCTTC. Amino acids: CSARSAGESYGYTF.

This chain uses TRBV2 with TRBJ2-3; D is uncertain. V lost 4 bases to trimming and J lost 5 bases, with 13 bases between them. The CDR3 loop spans 14 amino acids. Germline CDR1 is SNHLY and CDR2 is FYNNEI. Here the CDR3 reads CASSGSWVGDTQYF. The CDR3 region has the DNA TGTGCCAGCAGTGGGTCTTGGGTGGGAGATACGCAGTATTTT.

The chain combines TRBV7-3 with TRBJ2-3; 8 positions match TRBD1. V lost 6 bases to trimming and J lost 3 bases; unmatched junction nucleotides: 8. The germline gives CDR1 SGHTA, CDR2 FQGTGA. The CDR3 contains 15 residues. CDR3 in DNA: TGTGCCAGCAGTTCCGCAGGGGGCGGGACAGATACGCAGTATTTT. This sequence encodes CASSSAGGGTDTQYF.

The chain carries TRBV2 and TRBJ2-2; D might be TRBD2 (5 bases). Trimming took 9 bases from V and 0 from J, leaving 14 bases between them. There are 15 residues in the CDR3. In germline, CDR1 is SNHLY, CDR2 FYNNEI. Written as DNA, the CDR3 is TGTGCCAGTGCCCCGGACTTCTCGAACACCGGGGAGCTGTTTTTT. Protein sequence: CASAPDFSNTGELFF.

This clonotype appeared a single time. The conserved phenylalanine or tryptophan normally closing the CDR3 is absent here, so this likely arose from a read error. The chain combines TRBV5-1 with TRBJ2-7; 7 bases match TRBD1. Germline CDR1 is SGHRS and CDR2 is YFSETQ. V shed 4 bases, J shed 0 bases, and the junction held 4 bases outside the gene matches. The CDR3 loop spans 14 amino acids. Here the CDR3 DNA reads TGCGCCAGCAGCCAAGGGGACAGCTCCTACGAGCAGTACCTC. Its protein is CASSQGDSSYEQYL.

The chain links TRBV24-1 to TRBJ2-2; D gene uncertain. Germline assignment: CDR1 KGHDR and CDR2 SFDVKD. V was trimmed by 2 bases and J by 7 bases, leaving 7 bases between them. The CDR3 is made up of 13 amino acids. The chain's CDR3 is CATSDSRSGELFF. The CDR3 DNA sequence: TGTGCCACCAGTGATTCAAGGAGCGGGGAGCTGTTTTTT.

The chain joins TRBV6-2 or TRBV6-3 to TRBJ1-6; TRBD1 might be the D (5 bases). Germline loops: CDR1 MNHEY, CDR2 SVGEGT. Trimming took 7 bases from V and 9 from J, leaving 16 bases between them. This CDR3 is 14 amino acids long. CDR3 in DNA: TGTGCCAGCACCTTACTTGGGGGGATTTCACCCCTCCACTTT. Residues: CASTLLGGISPLHF.

The genes are TRBV5-1 and TRBJ2-7, with 10 positions matching TRBD1. The CDR3 consists of 14 residues. The germline V gene encodes CDR1 SGHRS and CDR2 YFSETQ. Trimming cost V 7 bases and J 1 base; bases outside gene matches: 5. The CDR3 coding sequence is TGCGCCAGCCGGGGGGACAGGGGATCCTACGAGCAGTACTTC. This codes for CASRGDRGSYEQYF.

This clonotype was recorded many times. The chain combines TRBV9 with TRBJ2-2, with 8 nucleotides matching TRBD2. Germline V lookup: CDR1 SGDLS, CDR2 YYNGEE. After removal of 1 base from V and 0 bases from J, the junction contained 5 bases not matched to a gene. CDR3 length equals 17 residues. CDR3: CASSVPGTRPNTGELFF. CDR3 nucleotide sequence: TGTGCCAGCAGCGTACCCGGGACTAGACCGAACACCGGGGAGCTGTTTTTT.

The gene calls are TRBV7-2 and TRBJ1-2; 8 bases fit TRBD1. This CDR3 region has 15 residues. V shed 5 bases and J 0 bases; nucleotides not matched to a gene: 5. CDR1 is SGHTA, CDR2 FQGNSA, per germline. The CDR3 DNA follows: TGTGCCAGCAGCCGTCAACAGGGGGCTAACTATGGCTACACCTTC. It yields the protein CASSRQQGANYGYTF.

This clonotype has a single count. The V call is TRBV3-1, the J call TRBJ1-2; D unresolved. V gave up 4 bases and J gave up 6 bases, with 12 bases separating them. The germline V gene encodes CDR1 LGHDT and CDR2 YNNKEL (reference sequence). The CDR3 has 13 amino acids. The CDR3 nucleotides are TGTGCCAGCAGCCTTCAACAGTTTAATGGCTACACCTTC. Its protein product is CASSLQQFNGYTF.

This clonotype was detected many times. The chain has TRBV25-1 and TRBJ1-2; D remains unclear. The V gene's germline CDR1 is MGHDK and CDR2 SYGVNS. V lost 4 bases and J lost 8, with 20 bases in between. The CDR3 has 15 amino acids. CDR3 sequence reads: CASSGQAGVLSGYTF. CDR3 bases: TGTGCCAGCAGTGGTCAGGCCGGGGTATTAAGCGGCTACACCTTC.

The sample holds a few counts of this clonotype. The V gene is TRBV5-1, the J gene TRBJ2-1; 11 bases are shared with TRBD2. J gave up 14 bases and V 0 bases, and 7 bases lay outside the gene matches. In germline, CDR1 is SGHRS, CDR2 YFSETQ. This CDR3 comprises 14 residues. The CDR3 DNA reads as TGCGCCAGCAGCTTGGATAGCGGGGGGGCGGAGGAGTTCTTC. This translates into CASSLDSGGAEEFF. Looking up the rest from reference TRBV5-1 and TRBJ2-1 gives the full variable domain: KAGVTQTPRYLIKTRGQQVTLSCSPISGHRSVSWYQQTPGQGLQFLFEYFSETQRNKGNFPGRFSGRQFSNSRSEMNVSTLELGDSALYLCASSLDSGGAEEFFGPGTRLTVL.

This clonotype was picked up many times. J is TRBJ2-6 and V is TRBV6-1; unclear D gene. The germline CDR1 and CDR2 sequences are MNHNS and SASEGT. The germline V and J ends were trimmed by 7 bases and 4 bases, with 8 bases remaining between them. This CDR3 region has 13 residues. For the CDR3, the DNA is TGTGCCAGCATGTCCCGGGGGGCCAACGTCCTGACTTTC. Its protein product is CASMSRGANVLTF.